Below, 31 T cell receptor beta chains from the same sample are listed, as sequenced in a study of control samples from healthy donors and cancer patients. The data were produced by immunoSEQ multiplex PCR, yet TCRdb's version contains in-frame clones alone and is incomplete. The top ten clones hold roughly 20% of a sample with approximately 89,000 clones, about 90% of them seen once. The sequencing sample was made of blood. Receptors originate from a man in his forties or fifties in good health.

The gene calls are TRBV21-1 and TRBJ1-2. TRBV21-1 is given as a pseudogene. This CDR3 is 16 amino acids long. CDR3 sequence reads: CASSKVATEDLYGYTF. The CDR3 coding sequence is TGTGCCAGCAGCAAAGTAGCGACCGAAGACCTCTATGGCTACACCTTC.

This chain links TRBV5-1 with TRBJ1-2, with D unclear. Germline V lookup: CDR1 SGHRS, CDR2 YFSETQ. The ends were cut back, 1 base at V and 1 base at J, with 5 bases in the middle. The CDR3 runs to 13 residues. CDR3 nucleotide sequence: TGCGCCAGCAGCTTGCCCGATAACTATGGCTACACCTTC. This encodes CASSLPDNYGYTF.

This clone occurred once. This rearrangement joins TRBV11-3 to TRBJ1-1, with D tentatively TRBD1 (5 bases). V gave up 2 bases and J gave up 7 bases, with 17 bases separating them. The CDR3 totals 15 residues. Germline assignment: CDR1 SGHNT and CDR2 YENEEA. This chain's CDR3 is CASSLRQTAGGEAFF. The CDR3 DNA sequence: TGTGCCAGCAGCTTACGGCAGACAGCCGGAGGTGAAGCTTTCTTT.

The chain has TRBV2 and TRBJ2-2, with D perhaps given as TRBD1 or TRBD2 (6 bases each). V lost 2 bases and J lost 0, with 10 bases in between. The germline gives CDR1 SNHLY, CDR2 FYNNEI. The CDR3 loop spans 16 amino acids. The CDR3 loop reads CASSELGGSNTGELFF. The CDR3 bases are TGTGCCAGCAGTGAATTAGGGGGGTCGAACACCGGGGAGCTGTTTTTT. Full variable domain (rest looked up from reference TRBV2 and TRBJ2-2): EPEVTQTPSHQVTQMGQEVILRCVPISNHLYFYWYRQILGQKVEFLVSFYNNEISEKSEIFDDQFSVERPDGSNFTLKIRSTKLEDSAMYFCASSELGGSNTGELFFGEGSRLTVL.

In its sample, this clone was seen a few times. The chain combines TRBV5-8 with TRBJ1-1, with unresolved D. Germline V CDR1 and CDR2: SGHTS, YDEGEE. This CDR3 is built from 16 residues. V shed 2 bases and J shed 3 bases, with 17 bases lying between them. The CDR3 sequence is CASSFSDGFVDTEAFF. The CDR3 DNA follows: TGTGCCAGCAGCTTCTCCGACGGGTTCGTGGACACTGAAGCTTTCTTT.

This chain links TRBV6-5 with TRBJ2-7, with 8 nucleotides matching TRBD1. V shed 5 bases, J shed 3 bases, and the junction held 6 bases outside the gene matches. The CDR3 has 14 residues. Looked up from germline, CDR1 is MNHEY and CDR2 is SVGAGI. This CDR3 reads CASSKWDRFYEQYF. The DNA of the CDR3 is TGTGCCAGCAGTAAATGGGACAGGTTCTACGAGCAGTACTTC.

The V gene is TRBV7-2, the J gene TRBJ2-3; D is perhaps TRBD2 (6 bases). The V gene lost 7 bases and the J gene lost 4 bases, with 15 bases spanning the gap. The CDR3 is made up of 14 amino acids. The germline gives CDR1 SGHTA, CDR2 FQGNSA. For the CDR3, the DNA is TGTGCCAGCAACCCGGACTACAACTCAGATACGCAGTATTTT. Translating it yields CASNPDYNSDTQYF.

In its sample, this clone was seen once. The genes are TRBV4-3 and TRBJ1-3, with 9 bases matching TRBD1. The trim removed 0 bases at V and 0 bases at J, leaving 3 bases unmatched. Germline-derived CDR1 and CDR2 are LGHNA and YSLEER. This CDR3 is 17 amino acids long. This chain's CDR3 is CASSQDMTGGSGNTIYF. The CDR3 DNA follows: TGCGCCAGCAGCCAAGATATGACAGGGGGCTCTGGAAACACCATATATTTT.

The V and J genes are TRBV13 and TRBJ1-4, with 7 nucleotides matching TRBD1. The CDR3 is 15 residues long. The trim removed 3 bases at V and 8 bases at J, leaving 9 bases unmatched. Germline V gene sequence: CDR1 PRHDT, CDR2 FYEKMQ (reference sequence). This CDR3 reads CASSLRGQSWEKLFF. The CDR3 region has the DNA TGTGCCAGCAGCTTGAGGGGGCAGTCGTGGGAAAAACTGTTTTTT.

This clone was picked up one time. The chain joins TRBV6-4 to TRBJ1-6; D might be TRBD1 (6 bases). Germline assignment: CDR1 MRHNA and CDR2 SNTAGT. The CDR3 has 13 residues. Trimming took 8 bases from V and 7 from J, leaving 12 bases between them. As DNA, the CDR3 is TGTGCCAGCTCGCTACAGGGCAATTCACCCCTCCACTTT. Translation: CASSLQGNSPLHF.

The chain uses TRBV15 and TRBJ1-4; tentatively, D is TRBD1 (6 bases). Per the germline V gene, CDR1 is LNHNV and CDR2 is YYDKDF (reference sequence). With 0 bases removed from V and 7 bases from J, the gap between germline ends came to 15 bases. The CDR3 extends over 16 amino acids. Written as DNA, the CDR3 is TGTGCCACCAGCAGAGATTACCCGGACAGTCGTGAAAAACTGTTTTTT. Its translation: CATSRDYPDSREKLFF.

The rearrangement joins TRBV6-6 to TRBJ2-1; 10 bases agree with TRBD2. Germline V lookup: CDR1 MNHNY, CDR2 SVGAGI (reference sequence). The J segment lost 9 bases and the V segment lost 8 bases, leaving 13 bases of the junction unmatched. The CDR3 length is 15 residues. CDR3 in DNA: TGTGCCAGCTTAAGAGGCAGCGGGAGGGCCGCTGAGCAGTTCTTC. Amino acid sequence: CASLRGSGRAAEQFF.

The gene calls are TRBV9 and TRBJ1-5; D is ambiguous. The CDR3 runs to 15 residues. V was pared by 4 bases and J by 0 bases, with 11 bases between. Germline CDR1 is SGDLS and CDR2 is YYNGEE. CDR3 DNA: TGTGCCAGCAGCCCGGATGCTTATAGCAATCAGCCCCAGCATTTT. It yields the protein CASSPDAYSNQPQHF.

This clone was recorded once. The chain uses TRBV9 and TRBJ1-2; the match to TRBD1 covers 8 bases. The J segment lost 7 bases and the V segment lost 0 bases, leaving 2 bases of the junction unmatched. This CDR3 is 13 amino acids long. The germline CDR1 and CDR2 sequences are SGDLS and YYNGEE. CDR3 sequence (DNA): TGTGCCAGCAGCGTAGGGACAGGGAGTGGCTACACCTTC. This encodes CASSVGTGSGYTF.

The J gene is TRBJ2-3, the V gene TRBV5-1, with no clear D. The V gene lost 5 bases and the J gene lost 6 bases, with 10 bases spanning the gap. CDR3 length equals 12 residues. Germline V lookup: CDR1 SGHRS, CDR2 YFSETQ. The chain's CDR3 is CASSVLEDTQYF. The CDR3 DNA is TGCGCCAGCAGTGTACTTGAGGATACGCAGTATTTT.

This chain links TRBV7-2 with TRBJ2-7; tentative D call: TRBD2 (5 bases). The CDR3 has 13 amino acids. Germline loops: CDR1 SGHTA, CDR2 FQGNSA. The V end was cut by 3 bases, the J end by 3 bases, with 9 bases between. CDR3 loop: CASSFGVVYEQYF. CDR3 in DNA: TGTGCCAGCAGCTTCGGGGTTGTCTACGAGCAGTACTTC.

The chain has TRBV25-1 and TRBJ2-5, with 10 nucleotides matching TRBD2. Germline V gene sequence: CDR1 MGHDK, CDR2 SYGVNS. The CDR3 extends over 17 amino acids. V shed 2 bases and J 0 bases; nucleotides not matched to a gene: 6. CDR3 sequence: CASSEPLAGVYQETQYF. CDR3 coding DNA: TGTGCCAGCAGTGAACCTCTAGCGGGGGTGTACCAAGAGACCCAGTACTTC.

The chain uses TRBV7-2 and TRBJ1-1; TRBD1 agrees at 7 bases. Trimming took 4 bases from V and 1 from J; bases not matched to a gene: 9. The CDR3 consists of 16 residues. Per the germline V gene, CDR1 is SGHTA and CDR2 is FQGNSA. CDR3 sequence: CASSSTRQGGNTEAFF. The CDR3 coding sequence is TGTGCCAGCAGCTCGACCAGACAGGGAGGGAACACTGAAGCTTTCTTT.

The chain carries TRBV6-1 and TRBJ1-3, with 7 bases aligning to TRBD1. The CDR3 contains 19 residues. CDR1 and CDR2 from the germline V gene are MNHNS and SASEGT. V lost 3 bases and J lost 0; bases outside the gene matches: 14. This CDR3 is CASSESNRGFPSSGNTIYF. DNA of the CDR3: TGTGCCAGCAGTGAGTCGAACAGGGGCTTTCCATCCTCTGGAAACACCATATATTTT.

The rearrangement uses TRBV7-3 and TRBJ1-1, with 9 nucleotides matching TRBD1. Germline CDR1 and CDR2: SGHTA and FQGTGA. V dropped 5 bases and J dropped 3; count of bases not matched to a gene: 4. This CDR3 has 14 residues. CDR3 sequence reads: CASSKQGADTEAFF. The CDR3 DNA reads TGTGCCAGCAGCAAACAGGGGGCTGACACTGAAGCTTTCTTT.

The DNA of the CDR3 is TGTGCCACCAGTGAGCCGAGCTTAGGGGACGGGGAGCTGTTTTTT. This codes for CATSEPSLGDGELFF. This chain connects TRBV24-1 to TRBJ2-2, with D tentatively TRBD1 (5 bases). The CDR3 has 15 residues. Germline V gene data show CDR1 as KGHDR and CDR2 as SFDVKD. V was trimmed by 4 bases and J by 7 bases, leaving 15 bases between them.

Here the CDR3 DNA reads TGTGCCAGCAGCCGCACGCAAGAGACCCAGTACTTC. This encodes CASSRTQETQYF. The chain uses TRBV7-2 and TRBJ2-5; D remains ambiguous. The CDR3 contains 12 residues. The V end lost 5 bases, the J end lost 2 bases, and 6 bases lay between the germline ends. Germline CDR1 reads SGHTA; CDR2 reads FQGNSA. The full variable domain, its missing parts supplied by reference TRBV7-2 and TRBJ2-5, is GAGVSQSPSNKVTEKGKDVELRCDPISGHTALYWYRQSLGQGLEFLIYFQGNSAPDKSGLPSDRFSAERTGGSVSTLTIQRTQQEDSAVYLCASSRTQETQYFGPGTRLLVL.

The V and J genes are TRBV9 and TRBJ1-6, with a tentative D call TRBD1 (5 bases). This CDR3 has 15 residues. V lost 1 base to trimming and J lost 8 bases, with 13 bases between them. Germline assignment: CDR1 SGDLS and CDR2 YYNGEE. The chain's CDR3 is CASSVMGGLDSPLHF. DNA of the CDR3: TGTGCCAGCAGCGTAATGGGGGGGTTAGATTCACCCCTCCACTTT.

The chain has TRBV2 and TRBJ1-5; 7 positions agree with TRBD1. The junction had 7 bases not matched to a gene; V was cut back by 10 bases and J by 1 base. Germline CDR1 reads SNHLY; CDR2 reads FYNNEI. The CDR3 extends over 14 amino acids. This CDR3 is CATSTGLSNQPQHF. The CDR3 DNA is TGTGCCACCTCGACAGGGCTGAGCAATCAGCCCCAGCATTTT.

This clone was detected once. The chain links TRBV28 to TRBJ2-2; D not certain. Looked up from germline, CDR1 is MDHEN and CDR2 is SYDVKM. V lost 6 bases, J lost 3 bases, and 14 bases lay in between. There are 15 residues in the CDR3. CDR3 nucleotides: TGTGCCAGCAGCCCCGACTTAGCTTACACCGGGGAGCTGTTTTTT. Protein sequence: CASSPDLAYTGELFF.

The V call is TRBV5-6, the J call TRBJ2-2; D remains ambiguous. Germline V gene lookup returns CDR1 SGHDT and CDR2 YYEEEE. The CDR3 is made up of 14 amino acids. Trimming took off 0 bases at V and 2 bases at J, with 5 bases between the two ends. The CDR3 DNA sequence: TGTGCCAGCAGCTTGGGGGGAAACACCGGGGAGCTGTTTTTT. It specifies CASSLGGNTGELFF.

The CDR3, as DNA: TGTGCCAGCGGTACAGGGGCAGGAAACACCATATATTTT. Translated, it gives CASGTGAGNTIYF. This chain connects TRBV7-9 to TRBJ1-3, with 7 bases identical to TRBD1. V was clipped by 8 bases and J by 4 bases; unmatched bases: 5. Germline CDR1 and CDR2: SEHNR and FQNEAQ (reference sequence). The CDR3 sequence is 13 residues long. The whole variable domain, remainder taken from reference TRBV7-9 and TRBJ1-3, is DTGVSQNPRHKITKRGQNVTFRCDPISEHNRLYWYRQTLGQGPEFLTYFQNEAQLEKSRLLSDRFSAERPKGSFSTLEIQRTEQGDSAMYLCASGTGAGNTIYFGEGSWLTVV.

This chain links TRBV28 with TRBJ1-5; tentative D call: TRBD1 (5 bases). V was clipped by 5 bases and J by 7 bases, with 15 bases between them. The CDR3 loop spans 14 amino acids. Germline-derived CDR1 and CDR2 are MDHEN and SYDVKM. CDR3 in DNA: TGTGCCAGCAGTCCCGGGTCGGGGGTACAGCCCCAGCATTTT. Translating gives CASSPGSGVQPQHF. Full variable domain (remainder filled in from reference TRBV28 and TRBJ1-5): DVKVTQSSRYLVKRTGEKVFLECVQDMDHENMFWYRQDPGLGLRLIYFSYDVKMKEKGDIPEGYSVSREKKERFSLILESASTNQTSMYLCASSPGSGVQPQHFGDGTRLSIL.

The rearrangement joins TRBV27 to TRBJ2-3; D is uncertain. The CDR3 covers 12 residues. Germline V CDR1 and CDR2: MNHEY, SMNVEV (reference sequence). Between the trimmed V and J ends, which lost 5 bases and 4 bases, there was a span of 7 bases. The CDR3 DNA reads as TGTGCCAGCAGTGACCCCGCAGATACGCAGTATTTT. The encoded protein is CASSDPADTQYF.

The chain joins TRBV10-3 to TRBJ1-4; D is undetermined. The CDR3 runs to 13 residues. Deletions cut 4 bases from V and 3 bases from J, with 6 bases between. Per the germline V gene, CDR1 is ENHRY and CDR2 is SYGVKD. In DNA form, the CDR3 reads TGTGCCATCAGTGTGGGGTCTAATGAAAAACTGTTTTTT. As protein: CAISVGSNEKLFF.

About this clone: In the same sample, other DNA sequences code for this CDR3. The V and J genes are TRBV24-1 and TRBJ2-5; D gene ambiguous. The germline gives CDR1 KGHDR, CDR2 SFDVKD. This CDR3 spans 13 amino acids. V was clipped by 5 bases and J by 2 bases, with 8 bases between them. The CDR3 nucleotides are TGTGCCACCAGTGGGGTGTATCAAGAGACCCAGTACTTC. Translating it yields CATSGVYQETQYF.